What follows are 23 T cell receptor beta chains derived from one specimen sequenced in a study of patients and donors after allogeneic stem cell transplantation. From the RT-PCR reads, TCRdb called clonotypes with MiXCR, one entry per CDR3 protein. The table shows about a million distinct CDR3 sequences, with around 17% occurring only once. The material sequenced was blood, either unsorted or a sorted T cell fraction (not recorded which). The receptors originated from a human donor who was either an allogeneic HSCT recipient or a stem cell or donor lymphocyte infusion donor (not recorded which). It is not recorded whose cells these are; they may come from a transplant donor.

This rearrangement joins TRBV24-1 to TRBJ2-3, with 7 bases matching TRBD1. The ends lost 4 bases at V and 2 bases at J; junction bases unmatched: 8. Germline V gives CDR1 KGHDR, CDR2 SFDVKD. The CDR3 has 16 residues. The CDR3 is CATSESTGTLTDTQYF. CDR3 sequence (DNA): TGTGCCACCAGTGAATCGACAGGGACCCTCACAGATACGCAGTATTTT.

The chain has TRBV7-2 and TRBJ2-4; 8 bases are a match to TRBD2. The CDR3 has 16 amino acids. In germline, CDR1 is SGHTA, CDR2 FQGNSA. Unmatched junction bases numbered 1, after V lost 0 bases and J lost 0 bases. The CDR3 is CASSLASGGAKNIQYF. The CDR3 DNA reads TGTGCCAGCAGCTTAGCGAGCGGGGGAGCCAAAAACATTCAGTACTTC.

This chain joins TRBV27 and TRBJ2-7; 7 bases align to TRBD1. V trimming: 5 bases; J trimming: 2 bases; junction bases outside the gene matches: 6. The length of the CDR3 is 14 residues. The germline V gene has CDR1 MNHEY and CDR2 SMNVEV (reference sequence). The CDR3 protein is CASSIQGFPYEQYF. The CDR3, as DNA: TGTGCCAGCAGTATACAGGGGTTCCCCTACGAGCAGTACTTC.

The chain carries TRBV30 and TRBJ1-1; 7 nucleotides align to TRBD1. The CDR3 covers 14 residues. The junction had 13 bases not matched to a gene; V was cut back by 5 bases and J by 7 bases. Germline CDR1 is GTSNPN and CDR2 is SVGIG (reference sequence). The CDR3 nucleotides are TGTGCCTGGGATCCCAGGGGGGCGGGATTTGAAGCTTTCTTT. This encodes CAWDPRGAGFEAFF.

V is TRBV4-1 and J is TRBJ2-5, with a weak D call TRBD1 (6 bases). CDR1 MGHRA and CDR2 YSYEKL come from the germline V gene. This CDR3 region has 13 residues. V was clipped by 1 base and J by 5 bases, with 8 bases between them. The CDR3 loop reads CASSQGTVETQYF. CDR3 in DNA: TGCGCCAGCAGCCAAGGGACAGTTGAGACCCAGTACTTC.

The CDR3 DNA is TGTGCCAGCAGCTTAGGTTCGGGTGTCTCCTACAATGAGCAGTTCTTC. Protein product: CASSLGSGVSYNEQFF. The chain joins TRBV7-3 to TRBJ2-1; no firm D call. The CDR3 extends over 16 amino acids. Germline assignment: CDR1 SGHTA and CDR2 FQGTGA. Trimming removed 2 bases from V and 0 bases from J, with 11 bases in between.

This clonotype has at least ten counts. The chain recombines TRBV5-6 with TRBJ2-1; 9 nucleotides agree with TRBD2. The CDR3 covers 16 residues. CDR1 and CDR2 (germline): SGHDT, YYEEEE. V lost 0 bases and J lost 2; bases outside the gene matches: 3. The CDR3 protein is CASSLAAGGAYNEQFF. The CDR3 bases are TGTGCCAGCAGCTTGGCCGCGGGAGGGGCCTACAATGAGCAGTTCTTC.

The rearrangement joins TRBV29-1 to TRBJ2-6; D gene uncertain. The V and J ends lost 3 bases and 4 bases respectively, with 10 bases between them. The CDR3 consists of 14 residues. Germline CDR1 and CDR2: SQVTM and ANQGSEA. The CDR3 reads CSVDPQPGANVLTF. The CDR3, as DNA: TGCAGCGTTGACCCGCAACCGGGGGCCAACGTCCTGACTTTC. Full variable domain (rest looked up from reference TRBV29-1 and TRBJ2-6): SAVISQKPSRDICQRGTSLTIQCQVDSQVTMMFWYRQQPGQSLTLIATANQGSEATYESGFVIDKFPISRPNLTFSTLTVSNMSPEDSSIYLCSVDPQPGANVLTFGAGSRLTVL.

The chain employs TRBV20-1 and TRBJ2-7, with TRBD2 matching over 13 bases. Looked up from germline, CDR1 is DFQATT and CDR2 is SNEGSKA (reference sequence). The V gene end was trimmed by 3 bases and the J gene end by 4 bases; junction bases not matched to a gene: 3. This CDR3 is 14 amino acids long. The CDR3 region has the DNA TGCAGTGCTAGGCGGACTAGCGGGAGATACGAGCAGTACTTC. As protein: CSARRTSGRYEQYF.

This clonotype was seen ten or more times. This chain joins TRBV7-2 and TRBJ2-7; D gene unclear. CDR1 and CDR2 (germline): SGHTA, FQGNSA. V was clipped by 4 bases and J by 0 bases, with 4 bases between them. This CDR3 contains 12 residues. Here the CDR3 reads CASSSHSYEQYF. The CDR3 bases are TGTGCCAGCAGCTCCCACTCCTACGAGCAGTACTTC.

The gene calls are TRBV30 and TRBJ2-7; possibly TRBD1 for D (6 bases). CDR3 length: 13 amino acids. V was pared by 4 bases and J by 2 bases, with 12 bases between. Germline CDR1 GTSNPN, CDR2 SVGIG (reference sequence). This chain's CDR3 is CAWMPGQTYEQYF. CDR3 sequence (DNA): TGTGCCTGGATGCCGGGACAAACCTACGAGCAGTACTTC.

CDR3 nucleotide sequence: TGTGCCAGCAGCCGATCAGGGGCCCTCTCTTTCTACACCTTC. Its protein is CASSRSGALSFYTF. The genes are TRBV6-1 and TRBJ1-2, with D perhaps TRBD1 (6 bases). From germline, CDR1 is MNHNS and CDR2 SASEGT. The CDR3 loop spans 14 amino acids. V was shortened by 6 bases and J by 10 bases, with 21 bases between the two germline ends.

The rearrangement links TRBV6-1 to TRBJ1-4; 7 bases match TRBD1. Germline V lookup: CDR1 MNHNS, CDR2 SASEGT. The CDR3 contains 14 residues. After removal of 6 bases from V and 5 bases from J, the junction contained 6 bases not matched to a gene. DNA of the CDR3: TGTGCCAGCAGGCGACAGGGTCGGAATGAAAAACTGTTTTTT. As protein: CASRRQGRNEKLFF.

This clonotype showed up just a few times. Written as DNA, the CDR3 is TGTGCCAGCAGCGTAGGGGCAGCCGAGGGTACGCAGTATTTT. Protein sequence: CASSVGAAEGTQYF. The V and J genes are TRBV9 and TRBJ2-3; a weak D match, TRBD2 (5 bases). Trimming took 0 bases from V and 8 from J, leaving 13 bases between them. The CDR3 is 14 residues long. The germline CDR1 and CDR2 sequences are SGDLS and YYNGEE.

This clonotype came up a few times. This chain joins TRBV15 and TRBJ1-6, with unresolved D. The CDR3 sequence is 16 residues long. Trimming shortened V by 1 base and J by 8 bases, and 15 bases separated the two germline ends. CDR1 is LNHNV, CDR2 YYDKDF, per germline (reference sequence). The CDR3: CATSRGVSKGHSPLHF. The CDR3, as DNA: TGTGCCACCAGCAGAGGAGTTTCAAAGGGTCATTCACCCCTCCACTTT.

The sample holds many counts of this clonotype. The J gene is TRBJ1-1, the V gene TRBV12-3 or TRBV12-4; 7 nucleotides align to TRBD1. This CDR3 spans 13 amino acids. J gave up 10 bases and V 6 bases, and 11 bases lay outside the gene matches. CDR3: CASRETGDHRAFF. CDR3 nucleotides: TGTGCCAGCAGGGAAACAGGGGACCATAGAGCTTTCTTT.

This clonotype has just a few counts. This sequence joins TRBV5-1 and TRBJ2-1; possibly TRBD1 for D (5 bases). In germline, CDR1 is SGHRS, CDR2 YFSETQ. The CDR3 spans 18 residues. V gave up 2 bases and J gave up 8 bases, with 26 bases separating them. The CDR3 spells CASSLGVRPMSLSDEQFF. In nucleotides, the CDR3 is TGCGCCAGCAGCTTAGGGGTACGCCCCATGTCTTTGAGCGATGAGCAGTTCTTC.

The genes are TRBV7-2 and TRBJ2-3; 10 bases line up with TRBD1. There are 16 residues in the CDR3. Germline loops: CDR1 SGHTA, CDR2 FQGNSA. The junction had 7 bases not matched to a gene; V was cut back by 3 bases and J by 4 bases. DNA of the CDR3: TGTGCCAGCAGCTTTGGTGACAGGGGGCAATCAGATACGCAGTATTTT. This sequence encodes CASSFGDRGQSDTQYF.

There are a few counts of this clonotype. V gene TRBV25-1 combines with J gene TRBJ2-3; D ambiguous. The CDR3 runs to 12 residues. CDR1 MGHDK and CDR2 SYGVNS come from the germline V gene. Trimming shortened V by 8 bases and J by 2 bases, and 8 bases separated the two germline ends. The chain's CDR3 is CASFSYTDTQYF. The CDR3 coding sequence is TGTGCCAGCTTCTCTTACACAGATACGCAGTATTTT.

This clonotype showed up many times. V usage is TRBV5-1 and J usage is TRBJ2-1; TRBD2 matches at 12 bases. The V gene end was trimmed by 9 bases and the J gene end by 4 bases; junction bases not matched to a gene: 8. Germline CDR1 reads SGHRS; CDR2 reads YFSETQ. The CDR3 loop spans 15 amino acids. The CDR3, as DNA: TGCGCCACCACTAGCGGGGGGACAGCATACAATGAGCAGTTCTTC. It is translated as CATTSGGTAYNEQFF.

A few counts support this clonotype. The V gene is TRBV9, the J gene TRBJ2-7, with TRBD1 matching 7 bases. V dropped 3 bases and J dropped 2; count of bases not matched to a gene: 11. Germline V CDR1 and CDR2: SGDLS, YYNGEE. CDR3 length: 16 residues. CDR3 nucleotide sequence: TGTGCCAGCAGCGCACGGCCGGGGACAGAAACCTACGAGCAGTACTTC. It is translated as CASSARPGTETYEQYF.

The DNA of the CDR3 is TGCAGCGCGTCACGGGTGGAAAAACTGTTTTTT. It codes for CSASRVEKLFF. This sequence joins TRBV29-1 and TRBJ1-4; D ambiguous. Trimming left V 7 bases short and J 8 bases short, with 11 bases between. This CDR3 spans 11 amino acids. Germline CDR1 SQVTM, CDR2 ANQGSEA.

The rearrangement uses TRBV4-2 and TRBJ2-3; D perhaps matches TRBD2 (6 bases). Between the trimmed V and J ends, which lost 0 bases and 2 bases, there was a span of 18 bases. Looked up from germline, CDR1 is LGHNA and CDR2 is YNFKEQ. The CDR3 length is 18 residues. DNA for the CDR3: TGTGCCAGCAGCCAAGAGCTGACTGTGGGGGGACCCACAGATACGCAGTATTTT. Its translation: CASSQELTVGGPTDTQYF.